The 13 T cell receptor beta chains reported below all come from one sample, sequenced in a study of blood T cells in healthy people across ages. Combining a sample-barcoded 5' primer with a J-beta primer mix, a second PCR ran for about 6 to 11 cycles. MiXCR, run by TCRdb on the 5' RACE reads, gives a single entry per CDR3 protein. The top ten clones hold roughly 10% of a sample with 750,000 to 1,000,000 distinct CDR3 sequences, 25% to 35% of them seen once. The same sample was also studied in work on T cells of mothers and their children.

Material: blood. These receptors all stem from a woman aged 40 to 55 in good health.

Only a few counts were recorded for this clonotype. The chain recombines TRBV7-8 with TRBJ1-6; D perhaps matches TRBD1 (6 bases). In germline, CDR1 is SGHVS, CDR2 FQNEAQ. This CDR3 spans 15 amino acids. The ends were cut back, 6 bases at V and 7 bases at J, with 16 bases in the middle. The CDR3 protein is CASRNAGALNSPLHF. CDR3 in DNA: TGTGCCAGCAGAAACGCAGGGGCCCTAAATTCACCCCTCCACTTT.

Details on this clonotype: One junction end does not reproduce the germline sequence, and a read error may be involved. The chain recombines TRBV7-2 with TRBJ2-5; weak D call: TRBD2 (5 bases). CDR1 is SGHTA and CDR2 is FQGNSA in the germline V gene. The CDR3 is 14 amino acids. The CDR3 DNA follows: TGTGCCGGCAGCTTAGGAGGCCGCCGAGAGACCCAGTACTTC. This codes for CAGSLGGRRETQYF.

This chain uses TRBV7-2 with TRBJ2-5; D is perhaps TRBD2 (5 bases). Trimming took 6 bases from V and 1 from J, leaving 12 bases between them. The germline V gene has CDR1 SGHTA and CDR2 FQGNSA. This CDR3 is built from 14 residues. In nucleotides, the CDR3 is TGTGCCAGCAGTCAGACGGGGATCCAAGAGACCCAGTACTTC. Its translation: CASSQTGIQETQYF.

This sequence joins TRBV11-2 and TRBJ2-1; D not certain. The length of the CDR3 is 14 residues. Per germline, CDR1 SGHAT and CDR2 FQNNGV. The V end lost 1 base, the J end lost 5 bases, and 9 bases lay between the germline ends. The CDR3 is CASSLGVRNNEQFF. CDR3 nucleotides: TGTGCCAGCAGCTTAGGGGTGAGGAACAATGAGCAGTTCTTC.

This clonotype was picked up many times. The chain has TRBV12-3 or TRBV12-4 and TRBJ2-7; no reliable D call. CDR3 length equals 12 residues. Between the trimmed V and J ends, which lost 5 bases and 6 bases, there was a span of 11 bases. As DNA, the CDR3 is TGTGCCAGCAGTGCAGATTTAGCCGAGCAGTACTTC. Encoded protein: CASSADLAEQYF.

The chain employs TRBV4-1 and TRBJ1-1; TRBD1 matches at 12 bases. Trimming at V came to 8 bases and at J to 1 base, leaving 5 bases not matched to a gene. The CDR3 runs 15 residues. The germline V gene encodes CDR1 MGHRA and CDR2 YSYEKL. CDR3 coding DNA: TGCGCCAGCCTGACGGGACAGGGGGCGAACACTGAAGCTTTCTTT. Its translation: CASLTGQGANTEAFF.

The chain is built from TRBV18 and TRBJ2-1, with 10 positions matching TRBD2. The CDR3 is 17 residues long. V gave up 1 base and J gave up 3 bases; unmatched junction bases: 6. Germline V gives CDR1 KGHSH, CDR2 LQKENI. CDR3 loop: CASSPRSSGGYYNEQFF. The CDR3 bases are TGTGCCAGCTCACCACGGTCTAGCGGGGGTTACTACAATGAGCAGTTCTTC.

The chain combines TRBV7-2 with TRBJ2-7, with TRBD2 as a possible D gene (6 bases). The DNA matches TRBJ2-5 better at its end, which makes the J call doubtful. The germline CDR1 and CDR2 sequences are SGHTA and FQGNSA. CDR3 length: 16 residues. In DNA form, the CDR3 reads TGTGCCAGCAGCTTAGCCGGGACTCCAGAGAGAGAGACCCAGTACTTC. Translated: CASSLAGTPERETQYF.

The V gene is TRBV12-3 or TRBV12-4, the J gene TRBJ2-7; D is unresolved. Trimming left V 5 bases short and J 2 bases short, with 13 bases between. This CDR3 has 14 residues. CDR3 sequence reads: CASSHGRATYEQYF. CDR3 DNA sequence: TGTGCCAGCAGTCACGGACGAGCCACCTACGAGCAGTACTTC.

This clonotype has only a few counts. This chain connects TRBV21-1 to TRBJ2-7; the table's D gene call, TRBD1, was not cross checked with the DNA. TRBV21-1 is designated a pseudogene. The CDR3 is 15 amino acids. This chain's CDR3 is CASSKAGQAKNEQYF. The CDR3 nucleotides read TGTGCCAGCAGCAAGGCCGGACAGGCCAAAAACGAGCAGTACTTC.

The CDR3 DNA reads TGTGCCAGCAGCTTCGATGGGAACACAGATACGCAGTATTTT. This sequence encodes CASSFDGNTDTQYF. This rearrangement joins TRBV7-2 to TRBJ2-3, with D uncertain. The V gene lost 3 bases and the J gene lost 2 bases, with 9 bases spanning the gap. This CDR3 spans 14 amino acids. Germline assignment: CDR1 SGHTA and CDR2 FQGNSA.

This clonotype was seen a handful of times. V is TRBV3-1 and J is TRBJ1-2; 8 bases are a match to TRBD1. CDR1 and CDR2 (germline): LGHDT, YNNKEL (reference sequence). The trim removed 0 bases at V and 6 bases at J, leaving 15 bases unmatched. This CDR3 comprises 18 residues. This CDR3 is CASSQDSGQGLGGHGYTF. CDR3 nucleotides: TGTGCCAGCAGCCAAGATTCCGGACAGGGTTTGGGCGGCCATGGCTACACCTTC.

The V and J genes are TRBV2 and TRBJ2-3; possible D gene TRBD2, 6 bases. Germline lookup yields CDR1 SNHLY and CDR2 FYNNEI. The CDR3 totals 14 residues. The germline V and J ends were trimmed by 4 bases and 2 bases, with 10 bases remaining between them. The CDR3 loop is CASSVRGLTDTQYF. The DNA for the CDR3 is TGTGCCAGCAGTGTGCGGGGTCTCACAGATACGCAGTATTTT.